This TCR beta chain was profiled in a study of vaccination and CD4 T cells after COVID-19. About the study: Convalescent patients were SARS-CoV-2 positive by nasal swab PCR; about 9 mild, one severe. Study findings and constraints: A median of around 86% of reactive clones, in convalescent patients, became evident only post-vaccination. Median reactive clonotypes, those recognizing SARS-CoV-2, rose from around 21 to 38, not significantly.

Noted treatment: roughly ten-day PBMC culture with coronavirus spike peptide pools or control peptides (ViraFEST assay). Trimming at V came to 1 base and at J to 0 bases, leaving 2 bases not matched to a gene. CDR3 length: 16 amino acids. Germline lookup yields CDR1 SGHNT and CDR2 YYREEE (reference sequence). On this clonotype itself: The antigen is undetermined.

Cultured CD4+ T cells had their DNA profiled by the Oncomine TCR Beta short-read assay. Using its own MiXCR run on the PCR reads, TCRdb lists one record per CDR3 protein. The sample has 9,500 to 15,000 distinct CDR3 sequences; 45% to 65% are singletons. The receptor was isolated from a human donor who had recovered from COVID-19. Sequencing was done on a sample of CD4+ T cells from blood, cultured in vitro. This sequence joins TRBV5-4 and TRBJ1-4, with TRBD1 matching over 8 bases. DNA for the CDR3: TGTGCCAGCAGCTTGAAACAGGGGGCAACTAATGAAAAACTGTTTTTT. Translation gives CASSLKQGATNEKLFF.